Each of the 12 T cell receptor beta chains below was sequenced from the same sample in a study of blood T cell repertoires in COVID-19. Using immunoSEQ multiplex PCR, the repertoire was profiled, and TCRdb retains in-frame clones only, with some absent. The data show roughly 130,000 clones, more than 90% seen once. The sample consisted of peripheral blood. The receptors were sampled from a man aged 45-65 years with active COVID-19.

The genes are TRBV7-2 and TRBJ1-2; no reliable D call. The germline gives CDR1 SGHTA, CDR2 FQGNSA. Trimming took off 5 bases at V and 8 bases at J, with 24 bases between the two ends. The CDR3 contains 16 residues. DNA of the CDR3: TGTGCCAGCAGCCTCTTTCAACGAGCGCCTAATGAAGGCTACACCTTC. Translation gives CASSLFQRAPNEGYTF.

The gene calls are TRBV12-3 or TRBV12-4 and TRBJ1-5; D is unclear. V dropped 5 bases and J dropped 4 bases, with 6 bases sitting between them. The CDR3 sequence is 12 residues long. Written as DNA, the CDR3 is TGTGCCAGCAGTCCCACAAATCAGCCCCAGCATTTT. As protein: CASSPTNQPQHF.

This clone was seen only once. The chain couples TRBV7-2 to TRBJ1-1; D possibly corresponds to TRBD1 (5 bases). Trimming took 4 bases from V and 9 from J, leaving 15 bases between them. Germline V gene sequence: CDR1 SGHTA, CDR2 FQGNSA. The CDR3 spans 13 residues. The CDR3 nucleotides read TGTGCCAGCAGCTCGACAGTTCACATAAAAGCTTTCTTT. Encoded protein: CASSSTVHIKAFF.

This chain joins TRBV29-1 and TRBJ2-5; D may be TRBD2 (5 bases). This CDR3 comprises 15 residues. Germline V gene sequence: CDR1 SQVTM, CDR2 ANQGSEA. V was shortened by 6 bases and J by 5 bases, with 22 bases between the two germline ends. The CDR3: CSVGLAETLFETQYF. The CDR3 DNA is TGCAGCGTAGGGCTAGCCGAGACCTTATTCGAGACCCAGTACTTC.

The rearrangement joins TRBV19 to TRBJ1-1, with D unresolved. Trimming removed 10 bases at V and 3 bases at J, with 15 bases between. The CDR3 extends over 13 amino acids. CDR1 is LNHDA and CDR2 is SQIVND in the germline V gene (reference sequence). The CDR3: CATSIQTYTEAFF. Here the CDR3 DNA reads TGTGCCACCTCCATTCAAACTTACACTGAAGCTTTCTTT. Full variable domain (remainder filled in from reference TRBV19 and TRBJ1-1): DGGITQSPKYLFRKEGQNVTLSCEQNLNHDAMYWYRQDPGQGLRLIYYSQIVNDFQKGDIAEGYSVSREKKESFPLTVTSAQKNPTAFYLCATSIQTYTEAFFGQGTRLTVV.

The CDR3 here is CASSEAPSRGHEQFF. The DNA of the CDR3 is TGTGCCAGCAGCGAGGCCCCCTCCCGAGGGCATGAGCAGTTCTTC. The chain joins TRBV9 to TRBJ2-1, with TRBD2 as a possible D gene (5 bases). The CDR3 runs 15 residues. The germline V gene has CDR1 SGDLS and CDR2 YYNGEE. Trimming pared 3 bases from V and 8 bases from J, leaving 18 bases between.

This clone was seen a single time. The V and J genes are TRBV18 and TRBJ2-3; TRBD1 matches 9 bases. Trimming cost V 8 bases and J 3 bases; bases outside gene matches: 9. CDR1 is KGHSH and CDR2 is LQKENI in the germline V gene. The CDR3 has 15 amino acids. The CDR3 DNA sequence: TGTGCCAGCCTGAGGGTCGGGACAGGGACAGATACGCAGTATTTT. Encoded protein: CASLRVGTGTDTQYF.

This clone has more than one count but fewer than ten. This chain connects TRBV29-1 to TRBJ2-3, with 7 positions matching TRBD1. This CDR3 comprises 15 residues. Germline V lookup: CDR1 SQVTM, CDR2 ANQGSEA. V trimming: 2 bases; J trimming: 0 bases; junction bases outside the gene matches: 5. The CDR3 DNA reads TGCAGCGTTGAAACAGGGGCCACTAGCACAGATACGCAGTATTTT. Translation gives CSVETGATSTDTQYF.

The rearrangement uses TRBV6-5 and TRBJ1-5; no clear D gene. From germline, CDR1 is MNHEY and CDR2 SVGAGI. The CDR3 covers 13 residues. V was trimmed by 6 bases and J by 11 bases, leaving 17 bases between them. As DNA, the CDR3 is TGTGCCAGCAGGGGAGGGCTAGAGGAGGCCCAGCATTTT. Translating gives CASRGGLEEAQHF.

CDR3 loop: CASSQVPGTGFEQYF. The CDR3 DNA sequence: TGTGCCAGCAGCCAAGTTCCCGGGACAGGGTTCGAGCAGTACTTC. This chain links TRBV3-1 (or the pseudogene TRBV3-2) with TRBJ2-7; 9 bases are shared with TRBD1. Germline lookup yields CDR1 LGHDT and CDR2 YNNKEL (reference sequence). J gave up 6 bases and V 1 base, and 7 bases lay outside the gene matches. This CDR3 contains 15 residues.

This sequence joins TRBV2 and TRBJ2-3, with 13 bases aligning to TRBD2. The CDR3 has 18 residues. V shed 5 bases, J shed 6 bases, and the junction held 14 bases outside the gene matches. Germline loops: CDR1 SNHLY, CDR2 FYNNEI. The chain's CDR3 is CASSPSPLLAGGSDTQYF. The CDR3 DNA reads as TGTGCCAGCAGTCCCAGCCCCCTACTAGCGGGAGGGTCGGATACGCAGTATTTT.

This rearrangement joins TRBV5-1 to TRBJ2-7, with D possibly being TRBD1 (6 bases). Looked up from germline, CDR1 is SGHRS and CDR2 is YFSETQ. With 0 bases removed from V and 7 bases from J, the gap between germline ends came to 11 bases. CDR3 length equals 13 residues. The chain's CDR3 is CASSLVGAKEQYF. CDR3 in DNA: TGCGCCAGCAGCTTGGTGGGGGCGAAAGAGCAGTACTTC.